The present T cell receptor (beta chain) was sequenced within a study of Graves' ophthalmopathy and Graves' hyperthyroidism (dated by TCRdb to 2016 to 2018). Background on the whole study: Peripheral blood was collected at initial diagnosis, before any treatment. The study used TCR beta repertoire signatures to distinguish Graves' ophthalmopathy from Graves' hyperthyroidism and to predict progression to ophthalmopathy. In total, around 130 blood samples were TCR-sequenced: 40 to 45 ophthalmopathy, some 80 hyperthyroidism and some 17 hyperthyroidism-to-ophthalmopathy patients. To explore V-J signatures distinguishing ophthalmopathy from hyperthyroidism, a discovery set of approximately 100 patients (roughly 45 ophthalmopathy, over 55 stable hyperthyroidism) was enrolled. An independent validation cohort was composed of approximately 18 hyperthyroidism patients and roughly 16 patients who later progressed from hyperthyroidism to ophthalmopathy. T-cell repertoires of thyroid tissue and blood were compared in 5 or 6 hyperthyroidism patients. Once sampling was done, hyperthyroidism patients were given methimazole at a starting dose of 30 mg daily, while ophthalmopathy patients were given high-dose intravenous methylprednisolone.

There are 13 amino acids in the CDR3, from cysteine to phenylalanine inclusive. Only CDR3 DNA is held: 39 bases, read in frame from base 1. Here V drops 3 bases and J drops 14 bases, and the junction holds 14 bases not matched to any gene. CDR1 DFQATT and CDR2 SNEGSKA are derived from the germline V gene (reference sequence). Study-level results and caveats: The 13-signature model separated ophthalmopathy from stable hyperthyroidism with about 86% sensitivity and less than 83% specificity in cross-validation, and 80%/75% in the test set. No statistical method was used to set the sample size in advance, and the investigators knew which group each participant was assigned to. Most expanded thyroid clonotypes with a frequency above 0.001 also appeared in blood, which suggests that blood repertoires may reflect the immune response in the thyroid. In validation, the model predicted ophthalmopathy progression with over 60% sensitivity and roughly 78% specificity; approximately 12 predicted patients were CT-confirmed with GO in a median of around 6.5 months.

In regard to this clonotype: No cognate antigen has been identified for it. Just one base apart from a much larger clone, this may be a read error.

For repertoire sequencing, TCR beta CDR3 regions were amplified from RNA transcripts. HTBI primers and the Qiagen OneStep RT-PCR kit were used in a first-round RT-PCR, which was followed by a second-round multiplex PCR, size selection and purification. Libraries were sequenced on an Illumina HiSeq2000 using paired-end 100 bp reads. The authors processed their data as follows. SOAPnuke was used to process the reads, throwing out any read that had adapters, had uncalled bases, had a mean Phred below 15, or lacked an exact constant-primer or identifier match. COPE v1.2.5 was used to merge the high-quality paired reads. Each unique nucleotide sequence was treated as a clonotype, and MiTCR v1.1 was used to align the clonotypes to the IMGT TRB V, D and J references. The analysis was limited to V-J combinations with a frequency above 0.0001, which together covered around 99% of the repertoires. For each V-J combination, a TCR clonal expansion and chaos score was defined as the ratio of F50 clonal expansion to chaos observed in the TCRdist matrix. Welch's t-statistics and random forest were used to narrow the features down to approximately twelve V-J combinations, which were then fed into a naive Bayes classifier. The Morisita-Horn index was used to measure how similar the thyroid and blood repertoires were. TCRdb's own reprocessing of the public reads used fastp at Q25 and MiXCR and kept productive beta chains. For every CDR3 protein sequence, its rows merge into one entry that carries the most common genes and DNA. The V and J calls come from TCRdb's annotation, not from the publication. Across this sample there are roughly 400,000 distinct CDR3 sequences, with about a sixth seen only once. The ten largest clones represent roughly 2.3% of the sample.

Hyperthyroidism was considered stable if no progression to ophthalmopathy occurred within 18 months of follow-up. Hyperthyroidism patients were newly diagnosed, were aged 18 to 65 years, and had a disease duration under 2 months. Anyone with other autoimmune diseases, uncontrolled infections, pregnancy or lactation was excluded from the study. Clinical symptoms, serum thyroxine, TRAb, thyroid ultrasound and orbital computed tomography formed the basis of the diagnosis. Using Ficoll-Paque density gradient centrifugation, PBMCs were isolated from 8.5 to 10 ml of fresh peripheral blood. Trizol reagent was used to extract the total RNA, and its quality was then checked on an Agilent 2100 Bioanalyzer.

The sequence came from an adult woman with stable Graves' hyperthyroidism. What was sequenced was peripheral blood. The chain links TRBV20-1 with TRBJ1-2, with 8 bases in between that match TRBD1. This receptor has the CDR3 CSARTGVDYGQTF. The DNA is TGCAGTGCTAGGACAGGGGTAGACTATGGCCAGACCTTC.